The rows below give T cell receptor beta chains drawn from one sample of a study of T cells in Graves' hyperthyroidism and ophthalmopathy. In TCRdb, the multiplex PCR reads were re-called with MiXCR into one record per CDR3 protein. The sample records about 610,000 distinct CDR3 sequences, about 16% being singletons. The sequencing sample was made of blood. The receptors were sampled from a woman aged 40 to 49 with Graves' ophthalmopathy. Each CDR3 is given with its conserved first and last residue. D genes are given only for firm matches. Clone size, where shown, is once, few, many, or a class for clones that have expanded.

>TRBV3-1|-|TRBJ2-5|many
TGTGCCAGCAGCCAAGACACCGCGGGCGAGACCCAGTACTTC
CASSQDTAGETQYF
>TRBV5-4|-|TRBJ2-3|-
TGTGCCAGCAGCTTCCCCGAGGGAGATACGCAGTATTTT
CASSFPEGDTQYF
>TRBV14|-|TRBJ1-2|-
TGTGCCAGCAGCCAAGGTTACTATGGCTACACCTTC
CASSQGYYGYTF
>TRBV5-1|-|TRBJ2-1|-
TGCGCCAGCAGCTTGGACACAGGGTGGAATGAGCAGTTCTTC
CASSLDTGWNEQFF
>TRBV2|-|TRBJ2-2|many
TGTGCCAGCAGGTCGGACACCGGGGAGCTGTTTTTT
CASRSDTGELFF
>TRBV6-2/TRBV6-3|-|TRBJ2-1|few
TGTGCCAGCAGTCTACCCGCGGCCTACAATGAGCAGTTCTTC
CASSLPAAYNEQFF
>TRBV2|-|TRBJ1-1|many
TGTGCCAGCACTTTCAGGGGGAACACTGAAGCTTTCTTT
CASTFRGNTEAFF
>TRBV2|-|TRBJ1-6|few
TGTGCCAGCCTAGTAGGGCACTCGTATAATTCACCCCTCCACTTT
CASLVGHSYNSPLHF
>TRBV27|-|TRBJ2-3|-
TGTGCCAGCAAGGTACTGAGAAGCACAGATACGCAGTATTTT
CASKVLRSTDTQYF
>TRBV12-3/TRBV12-4|TRBD1|TRBJ1-1|-
TGTGCCAGCAGTTTAAATCCAGGGGGCCCTTACACTGAAGCTTTCTTT
CASSLNPGGPYTEAFF
>TRBV19|-|TRBJ2-1|-
TGTGCCAGTAGTATAGAGAGGAGTTGGAGGGGGCGCGATAATGAGCAGTTCTTC
CASSIERSWRGRDNEQFF
>TRBV20-1|-|TRBJ2-7|many
TGCAGTGCTAGATTGCCTGATCTCCCCTACGAGCAGTACTTC
CSARLPDLPYEQYF
>TRBV3-1|-|TRBJ1-1|-
TGTGCCAGCAGCCAAGTCATGGGCGGTGGCATGAACACTGAAGCTTTCTTT
CASSQVMGGGMNTEAFF
>TRBV12-3/TRBV12-4|-|TRBJ2-5|few
TGTGCCAGCAGTTTAAAGCTTTACCAAGAGACCCAGTACTTC
CASSLKLYQETQYF
>TRBV5-1|TRBD2|TRBJ2-1|many
TGCGCCAGCTTACCGACTAGCGGGAGCAATGAGCAGTTCTTC
CASLPTSGSNEQFF
>TRBV5-1|-|TRBJ2-1|many
TGCGCCAGCAGCTTGGACCCCTCCGGGACACTTGCCTACAATGAGCAGTTCTTC
CASSLDPSGTLAYNEQFF
>TRBV6-5|-|TRBJ2-7|-
TGTGCCAGCAGTTACGCGGCAGCAGAGTACGAGCAGTACTTC
CASSYAAAEYEQYF
>TRBV28|-|TRBJ2-7|-
TGTGCCAGCAGTTTTGAGGGTTTCTCCTACGAGCAGTACTTC
CASSFEGFSYEQYF
>TRBV6-1|-|TRBJ1-3|few
TGTGCCAGCTCGGTCCTTGAAGCTGGAAACACCATATATTTT
CASSVLEAGNTIYF
>TRBV7-3|-|TRBJ1-1|-
TGTGCCAGCAGCTCCGAAATGTTCACTGAAGCTTTCTTT
CASSSEMFTEAFF
>TRBV5-1|TRBD1|TRBJ2-5|-
TGCGCCAGCAGCGCGACAGGGTCAGAGACCCAGTACTTC
CASSATGSETQYF
>TRBV6-9|-|TRBJ1-1|few
TGTGCCAGCAGTTACAAATGGACCGCCTTTACAGAAGCTTTCTTT
CASSYKWTAFTEAFF
>TRBV6-1|-|TRBJ2-3|many
TGTGCCAGCAGTGGGTACAGGGTTAGCACAGATACGCAGTATTTT
CASSGYRVSTDTQYF
>TRBV12-3/TRBV12-4|-|TRBJ2-5|many
TGTGCCAGCAGTTTCGGTATAAAAGAGACCCAGTACTTC
CASSFGIKETQYF
>TRBV20-1|-|TRBJ2-5|once
TGCAGTGCTAGATTTGGCTTCCATGAGACCCAGTACTTC
CSARFGFHETQYF
>TRBV5-1|-|TRBJ1-3|-
TGTGCCAGCAGCGTAGAGGGGGGGACCCCGAAGACCATATATTTT
CASSVEGGTPKTIYF
>TRBV12-3/TRBV12-4|TRBD2|TRBJ2-3|many
TGTGCCAGCCTGGAGCGGGGGGTGACAGATACGCAGTATTTT
CASLERGVTDTQYF
>TRBV2|-|TRBJ1-1|-
TGTGCCAGCGGGACGGGGGTGGGCACTGAAGCTTTCTTT
CASGTGVGTEAFF
>TRBV4-2|TRBD2|TRBJ2-1|-
TGTGCCAGCAGCCAAGATCTCGGGACTAGCGGGAGACGTGATGAGCAGTTCTTC
CASSQDLGTSGRRDEQFF
>TRBV7-3|TRBD2|TRBJ2-1|many
TGTGCCAGCAGCTTAGCCCCCCTAGCGGGGGATGAGCAGTTCTTC
CASSLAPLAGDEQFF
>TRBV12-3/TRBV12-4|TRBD2|TRBJ2-1|many
TGTGCCAGCAGTTCCTGGGGGGGAGTGACCTACAATGAGCAGTTCTTC
CASSSWGGVTYNEQFF
>TRBV6-1|-|TRBJ2-2|-
TGTGCCAGCAGAGACGGAAACACCGGGGAGCTGTTTTTT
CASRDGNTGELFF
>TRBV18|-|TRBJ2-5|many
TGTGCCAGCTCACCAGGGAGTACGGAGACCCAGTACTTC
CASSPGSTETQYF
>TRBV20-1|TRBD2|TRBJ2-7|few
TGCAGTGCTAGAGATCCTAGACTAGCGGGACTCGAGCAGTACTTC
CSARDPRLAGLEQYF
>TRBV28|-|TRBJ2-7|many
TGTGCCAGCAGTTTGGCATCGGTAGGGCCCCTCTCCTCCTACGAGCAGTACTTC
CASSLASVGPLSSYEQYF
>TRBV7-9|-|TRBJ2-3|once
TGTGCCAGCACCCCTGGGAAAGATACGCAGTATTTT
CASTPGKDTQYF
>TRBV13|-|TRBJ1-2|-
TGTGCCAGCAGCACCCTACAGGGAGGTTATGGCTACACCTTC
CASSTLQGGYGYTF
>TRBV10-3|TRBD2|TRBJ2-1|few
TGTGCCATCAGAGCGGGACGAGACAATGAGCAGTTCTTC
CAIRAGRDNEQFF
>TRBV7-9|-|TRBJ2-1|many
TGTGCCAGCAGCCCAAATGCACCCGGGACAAGAGGGAATGAGCAGTTCTTC
CASSPNAPGTRGNEQFF
>TRBV12-3/TRBV12-4|-|TRBJ2-1|many
TGTGCCAGCAGTAGGAGGGGGGCCGTGCACTACAATGAGCAGTTCTTC
CASSRRGAVHYNEQFF